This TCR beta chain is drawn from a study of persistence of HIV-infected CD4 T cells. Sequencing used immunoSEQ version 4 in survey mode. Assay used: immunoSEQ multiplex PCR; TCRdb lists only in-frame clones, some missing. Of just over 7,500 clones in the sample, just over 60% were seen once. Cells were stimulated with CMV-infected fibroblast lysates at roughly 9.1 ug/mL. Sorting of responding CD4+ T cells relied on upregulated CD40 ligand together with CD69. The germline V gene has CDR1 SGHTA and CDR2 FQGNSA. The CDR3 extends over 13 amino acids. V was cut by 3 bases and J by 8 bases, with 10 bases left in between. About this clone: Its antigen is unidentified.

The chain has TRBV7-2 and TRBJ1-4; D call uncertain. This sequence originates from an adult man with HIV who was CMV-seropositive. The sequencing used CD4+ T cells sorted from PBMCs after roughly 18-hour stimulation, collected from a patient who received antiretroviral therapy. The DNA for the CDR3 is TGTGCCAGCAGCTTCCGGGTAGGCGAAAAACTGTTTTTT. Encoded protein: CASSFRVGEKLFF.